This T cell receptor beta chain was sequenced during a study of T-cell reconstitution after alpha-beta-depleted transplantation in children. Unique molecular identifiers were incorporated when the TCRbeta library was constructed. TCRdb reanalysed the PCR reads using MiXCR and keeps one entry per CDR3 protein. The sample records hundreds of thousands of distinct CDR3 sequences, around 13% being singletons. Germline V gene data show CDR1 as SGHAT and CDR2 as FQNNGV. Trimming pared 5 bases from V and 7 bases from J, leaving 21 bases between. The CDR3 totals 16 residues. The sequences come from PBMCs from the stem cell graft donor, collected from the stem cell graft. The receptor comes from a human donor who donated a stem cell graft to a child with combined immunodeficiency. The chain couples TRBV11-2 to TRBJ2-1; no firm D call. CDR3 residues: CASSPWVGQTRNEQFF. CDR3 sequence (DNA): TGTGCCAGCAGCCCATGGGTGGGTCAGACCCGTAATGAGCAGTTCTTC.